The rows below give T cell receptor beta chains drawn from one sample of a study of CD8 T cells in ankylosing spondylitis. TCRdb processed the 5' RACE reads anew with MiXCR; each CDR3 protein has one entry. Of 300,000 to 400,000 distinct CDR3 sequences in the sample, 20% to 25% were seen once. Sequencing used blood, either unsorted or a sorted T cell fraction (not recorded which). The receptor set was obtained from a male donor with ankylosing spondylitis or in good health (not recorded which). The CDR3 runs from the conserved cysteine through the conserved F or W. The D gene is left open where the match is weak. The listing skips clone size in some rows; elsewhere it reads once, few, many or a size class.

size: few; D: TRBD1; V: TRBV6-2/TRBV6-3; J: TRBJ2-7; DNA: TGTGCCAGCGGGACAGGGTATGAGTACGAGCAGTACTTC; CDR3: CASGTGYEYEQYF
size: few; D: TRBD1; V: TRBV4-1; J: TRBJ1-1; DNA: TGCGCCAGCAGCCGGACAGGGGGGCCTGAAGCTTTCTTT; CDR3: CASSRTGGPEAFF
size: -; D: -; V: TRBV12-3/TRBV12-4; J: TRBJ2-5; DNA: TGTGTCAGCAGTTCCCAAGAGACCCAGTACTTC; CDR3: CVSSSQETQYF
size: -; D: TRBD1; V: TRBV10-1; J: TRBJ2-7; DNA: TGCGCCAGCACCCCGGACAGGGAGAGCCACGAGCAGTACTTC; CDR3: CASTPDRESHEQYF
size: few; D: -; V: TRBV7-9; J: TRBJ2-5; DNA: TGTGCCAGCAGCTTACGTGGAGTTGAAGAGACCCAGTACTTC; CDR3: CASSLRGVEETQYF
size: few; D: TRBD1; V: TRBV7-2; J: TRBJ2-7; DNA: TGTGCCAGCAGCTTAAGGGACAGGGAGGGCTACTTC; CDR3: CASSLRDREGYF
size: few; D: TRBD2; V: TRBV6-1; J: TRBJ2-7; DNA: TGTGCCAGCAGCAAGACTAGCGGGTTCTCCTACGAGCAGTACTTC; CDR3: CASSKTSGFSYEQYF
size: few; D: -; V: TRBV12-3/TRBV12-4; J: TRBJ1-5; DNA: TGTGCCAGCAGTTTAGCGGGCGTGGGAAATCAGCCCCAGCATTTT; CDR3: CASSLAGVGNQPQHF
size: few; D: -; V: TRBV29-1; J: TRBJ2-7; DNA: TGCAGCGTTGAAGACGCAGGTGAGGGCTACGAGCAGTACTTC; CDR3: CSVEDAGEGYEQYF
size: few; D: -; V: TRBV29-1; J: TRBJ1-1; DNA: TGCAGCGTTGTTTCGGGGAACACTGAAGCTTTCTTT; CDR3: CSVVSGNTEAFF
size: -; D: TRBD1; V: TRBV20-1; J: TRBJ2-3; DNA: TGCAGTGCTAGCCCGGACAGGGAAGCCACAGATACGCAGTATTTT; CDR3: CSASPDREATDTQYF
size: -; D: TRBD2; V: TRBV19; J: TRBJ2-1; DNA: TGTGCCAGTAGTAGCGGTAGCGGGGTAAATGAGCAGTTCTTC; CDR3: CASSSGSGVNEQFF
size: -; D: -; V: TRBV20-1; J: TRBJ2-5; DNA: TGCAGTGCTAGAGGGCTAGGTGGAGAGACCCAGTACTTC; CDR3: CSARGLGGETQYF
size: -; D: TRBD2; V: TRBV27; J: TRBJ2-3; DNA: TGTGCCAGCAGACGACTAGCGGGGGGGCTTACAGATACGCAGTATTTT; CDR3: CASRRLAGGLTDTQYF
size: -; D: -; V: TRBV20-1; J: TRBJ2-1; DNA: TGCAGTGCTAGAGATCGCGGGGGCCCCTATGAGCAGTTCTTC; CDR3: CSARDRGGPYEQFF
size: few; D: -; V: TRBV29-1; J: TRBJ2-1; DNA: TGCAGCGTGTCGACAGTCGCCTACAATGAGCAGTTCTTC; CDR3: CSVSTVAYNEQFF
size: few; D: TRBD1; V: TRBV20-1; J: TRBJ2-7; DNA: TGCAGTGCTAGATCCGAGACAGGGGGCTACGAGCAGTACTTC; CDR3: CSARSETGGYEQYF
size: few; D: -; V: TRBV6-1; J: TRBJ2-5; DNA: TGTGCCAGCAGTGGTTTCCAGAAAGAGACCCAGTACTTC; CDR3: CASSGFQKETQYF
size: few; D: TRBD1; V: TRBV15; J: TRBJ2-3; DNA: TGTGCCACCAGCCCTCGGACAGGGGCGATCACAGATACGCAGTATTTT; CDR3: CATSPRTGAITDTQYF
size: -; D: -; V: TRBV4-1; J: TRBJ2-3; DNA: TGCGCCAGCAGCCAAGGACCACAGGTCAGAGATACGCAGTATTTT; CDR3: CASSQGPQVRDTQYF
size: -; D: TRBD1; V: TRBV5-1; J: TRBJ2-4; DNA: TGCGCCAGCAGCTTGGACAGGGGCCAAAACATTCAGTACTTC; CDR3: CASSLDRGQNIQYF
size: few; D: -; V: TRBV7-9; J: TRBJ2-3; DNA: TGTGCCAGCAGCTTAAACAGGGGCACAGATACGCAGTATTTT; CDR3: CASSLNRGTDTQYF
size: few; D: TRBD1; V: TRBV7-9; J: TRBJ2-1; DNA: TGTGCCAGCAGCCCCGGGACAGGGGTTTTTAATGAGCAGTTCTTC; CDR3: CASSPGTGVFNEQFF
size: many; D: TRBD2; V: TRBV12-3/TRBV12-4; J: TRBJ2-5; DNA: TGTGCCAGCAGACTAGCGTTACAAGAGACCCAGTACTTC; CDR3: CASRLALQETQYF
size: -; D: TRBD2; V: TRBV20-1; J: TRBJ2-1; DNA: TGCAGTGCCCAGGGACTAGCGGGGGCCTATTCCTCCTACAATGAGCAGTTCTTC; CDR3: CSAQGLAGAYSSYNEQFF
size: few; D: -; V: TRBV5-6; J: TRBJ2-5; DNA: TGTGCCAGCAGTGGACCCTTGTACCAAGAGACCCAGTACTTC; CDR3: CASSGPLYQETQYF
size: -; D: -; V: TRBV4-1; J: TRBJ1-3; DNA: TGCGCCAGCAGCCACGTAGGGTCTGGAAACACCATATATTTT; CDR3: CASSHVGSGNTIYF
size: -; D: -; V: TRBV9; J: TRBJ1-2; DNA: TGTGCCAGCAGGTCCCAGGGCCACTATGGCTACACCTTC; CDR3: CASRSQGHYGYTF
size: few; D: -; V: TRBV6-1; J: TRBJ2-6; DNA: TGTGCCAGCTTCGACGGGGCCAACGTCCTGACTTTC; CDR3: CASFDGANVLTF
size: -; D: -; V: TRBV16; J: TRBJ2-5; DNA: TGTGCCAGCAGCCAATCTTCTAGCGACGGGACCCAGTACTTC; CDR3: CASSQSSSDGTQYF
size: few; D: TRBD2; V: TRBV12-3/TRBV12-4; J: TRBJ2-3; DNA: TGTGCCAGCAGCCGCCCTAGCGGGACAGATACGCAGTATTTT; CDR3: CASSRPSGTDTQYF
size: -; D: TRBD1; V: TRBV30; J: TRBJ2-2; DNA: TGTGCCTGGAGTTCAACAGGGGGCGACACCGGGGAGCTGTTTTTT; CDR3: CAWSSTGGDTGELFF
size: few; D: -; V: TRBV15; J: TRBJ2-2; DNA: TGTGCCACCAGCAGAGGATCGGGGTTGGCCGGGGAGCTGTTTTTT; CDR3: CATSRGSGLAGELFF
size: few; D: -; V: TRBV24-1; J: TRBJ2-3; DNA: TGTGCCACCAGTGGGGTGGCGGTTTCAGATACGCAGTATTTT; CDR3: CATSGVAVSDTQYF
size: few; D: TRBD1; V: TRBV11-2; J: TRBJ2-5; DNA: TGTGCCAGCAGCTTGCCCACCGGACAGGGGGATCAAGAGACCCAGTACTTC; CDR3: CASSLPTGQGDQETQYF
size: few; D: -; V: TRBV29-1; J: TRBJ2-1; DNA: TGCAGCGTTGAATTCGGGGGAAATGAGCAGTTCTTC; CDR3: CSVEFGGNEQFF
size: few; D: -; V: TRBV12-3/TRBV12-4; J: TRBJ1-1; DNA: TGTGCCAGCAGTTTTAGCAACGGGCCAGGGGTAACTGAAGCTTTCTTT; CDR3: CASSFSNGPGVTEAFF
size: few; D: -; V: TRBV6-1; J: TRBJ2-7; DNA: TGTGCCAGCAGTGATTGGCAGGGGAACGTCGAGCAGTACTTC; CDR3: CASSDWQGNVEQYF
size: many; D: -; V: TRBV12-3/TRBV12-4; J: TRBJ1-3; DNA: TGTGCCAGCAGTGCCGGAAACACCATATATTTT; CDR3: CASSAGNTIYF
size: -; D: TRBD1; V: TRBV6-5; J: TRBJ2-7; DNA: TGTGCCAGCAGTTACCAGGGGGCGGCAGCCTACGAGCAGTACTTC; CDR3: CASSYQGAAAYEQYF
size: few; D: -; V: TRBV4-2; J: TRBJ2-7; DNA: TGTGCCAGCAGCCATGGAGCCTCCAGCGCCGAGCAGTACTTC; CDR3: CASSHGASSAEQYF
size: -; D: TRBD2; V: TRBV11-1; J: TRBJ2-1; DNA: TGTGCCAGCAGCTTACGCGGGGGAGCTTTGCCGTTCTTC; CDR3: CASSLRGGALPFF
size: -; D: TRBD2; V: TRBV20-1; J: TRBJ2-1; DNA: TGCAGTGCTGGAAATAGCGGGGGGGCCTTTGAGCAGTTCTTC; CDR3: CSAGNSGGAFEQFF